Each of the 23 T cell receptor beta chains below was sequenced from the same sample in a study of human T cells and chemical hapten exposure. One entry per CDR3 protein, called by TCRdb with MiXCR from the RACE reads. This table holds 95,000 to 150,000 distinct CDR3 sequences, 11% found once. Time point reported: patch test 3, about 24 weeks after DPC sensitization. Treatment meaning: therapeutic diphenylcyclopropenone sensitization with weekly scalp DPC. The specimen comprised whole blood, sampled in connection with sensitization to the hapten diphenylcyclopropenone (DPC). These receptors were taken from a woman aged 50 to 65 with alopecia areata. Some clones in this sample may be carry-over from other donors' samples.

The chain carries TRBV4-2 and TRBJ2-1; no reliable D call. The V gene's germline CDR1 is LGHNA and CDR2 YNFKEQ. Deletions cut 5 bases from V and 6 bases from J, with 8 bases between. The CDR3 runs 12 residues. The CDR3 loop is CASSTVGNEQFF. The CDR3 bases are TGTGCCAGCAGCACAGTGGGCAATGAGCAGTTCTTC.

The chain carries TRBV27 and TRBJ2-7, with D hard to call. V gave up 4 bases and J gave up 0 bases, with 7 bases separating them. Germline V gives CDR1 MNHEY, CDR2 SMNVEV (reference sequence). This CDR3 is 13 amino acids long. CDR3 sequence reads: CASSSGLSYEQYF. The CDR3 nucleotides are TGTGCCAGCAGTTCGGGCCTCTCCTACGAGCAGTACTTC.

The chain uses TRBV10-3 and TRBJ2-3; D possibly corresponds to TRBD2 (6 bases). Germline lookup yields CDR1 ENHRY and CDR2 SYGVKD. The CDR3 is 13 residues long. V lost 4 bases and J 4 bases, leaving 9 bases between the germline ends. The CDR3 protein is CAISVGEADTQYF. The CDR3 bases are TGTGCCATCAGTGTTGGGGAGGCAGATACGCAGTATTTT.

The rearrangement joins TRBV6-2 or TRBV6-3 to TRBJ2-7, with 8 bases aligning to TRBD1. This CDR3 is built from 14 residues. Germline V gene data show CDR1 as MNHEY and CDR2 as SVGEGT. The V gene end was trimmed by 6 bases and the J gene end by 3 bases; junction bases not matched to a gene: 7. The CDR3, as DNA: TGTGCCAGCAGCCGTATGGGACAGGTCTACGAGCAGTACTTC. It encodes CASSRMGQVYEQYF.

This clonotype was seen only a few times. The rearrangement uses TRBV20-1 and TRBJ1-2, with D hard to call. Trimming took 0 bases from V and 7 from J, leaving 21 bases between them. The CDR3 runs to 16 residues. The germline V gene encodes CDR1 DFQATT and CDR2 SNEGSKA (reference sequence). The chain's CDR3 is CSARDPWIGMSFGYTF. The DNA for the CDR3 is TGCAGTGCTAGAGATCCCTGGATCGGGATGAGCTTTGGCTACACCTTC.

This clonotype was picked up many times. The rearrangement uses TRBV4-3 and TRBJ2-7; TRBD1 agrees at 7 bases. CDR3 length equals 14 residues. V lost 4 bases, J lost 1 base, and 4 bases stayed unmatched. Germline CDR1 is LGHNA and CDR2 is YSLEER. CDR3 nucleotides: TGCGCCAGCAGCCCGTCGACAGGGTCCTACGAGCAGTACTTC. Translated, it gives CASSPSTGSYEQYF.

This clonotype turned up a few times. V usage is TRBV5-6 and J usage is TRBJ2-5; 7 nucleotides agree with TRBD1. The CDR3 contains 13 residues. From germline, CDR1 is SGHDT and CDR2 YYEEEE. Germline trimming cut 3 bases from V and 5 bases from J; bases unmatched to any gene: 4. The CDR3 region has the DNA TGTGCCAGCAGCTCGACAGGGATGGAGACCCAGTACTTC. This sequence encodes CASSSTGMETQYF.

The V gene is TRBV28, the J gene TRBJ2-7; D perhaps matches TRBD2 (5 bases). The CDR3 is 13 residues long. Germline V gene sequence: CDR1 MDHEN, CDR2 SYDVKM. The V gene lost 8 bases and the J gene lost 4 bases, with 15 bases spanning the gap. CDR3 coding DNA: TGTGCCAGCGGGCGGGCCAGCCCATACGAGCAGTACTTC. Residues: CASGRASPYEQYF.

The V gene is TRBV15, the J gene TRBJ1-6, with 9 bases aligning to TRBD1. The CDR3 runs to 14 residues. V was clipped by 5 bases and J by 9 bases; unmatched bases: 5. The germline V gene has CDR1 LNHNV and CDR2 YYDKDF (reference sequence). CDR3 sequence (DNA): TGTGCCACCAGCCGGACAGGGGAGGGTTCACCCCTCCACTTT. This gives the protein CATSRTGEGSPLHF.

The V call is TRBV6-1, the J call TRBJ2-1; D is undetermined. The ends were cut back, 5 bases at V and 15 bases at J, with 20 bases in the middle. The CDR3 contains 13 residues. CDR1 and CDR2 (germline): MNHNS, SASEGT. The CDR3 region is CASSTTWRAILFF. The CDR3 bases are TGTGCCAGCAGTACTACCTGGCGTGCGATTTTGTTCTTC.

This clonotype was recorded a few times. This chain uses TRBV7-9 with TRBJ1-2, with D possibly matching TRBD1 (6 bases). The CDR3 spans 12 residues. CDR1 is SEHNR and CDR2 is FQNEAQ in the germline V gene (reference sequence). The germline V and J ends were trimmed by 8 bases and 5 bases, with 12 bases remaining between them. The CDR3 is CASSNRDYGYTF. The CDR3 nucleotides read TGTGCCAGCTCGAACAGGGATTATGGCTACACCTTC.

This clonotype has more than one count but fewer than ten. The chain carries TRBV9 and TRBJ2-1; no clear D. This CDR3 comprises 14 residues. The V end was cut by 0 bases, the J end by 6 bases, with 10 bases between. CDR1 and CDR2 from the germline V gene are SGDLS and YYNGEE. The CDR3 nucleotides read TGTGCCAGCAGCGTAGACGAGATAGCCAATGAGCAGTTCTTC. This gives the protein CASSVDEIANEQFF.

The chain combines TRBV27 with TRBJ1-6, with D unclear. The CDR3 is made up of 15 amino acids. Germline V gene sequence: CDR1 MNHEY, CDR2 SMNVEV (reference sequence). Trimming took 0 bases from V and 7 from J, leaving 10 bases between them. CDR3 loop: CASSLSTAGNSPLHF. For the CDR3, the DNA is TGTGCCAGCAGTTTATCCACGGCGGGGAATTCACCCCTCCACTTT.

The chain has TRBV7-9 and TRBJ2-7, with 7 positions matching TRBD1. This CDR3 has 19 amino acids. The V segment lost 3 bases and the J segment 2 bases; nucleotides outside the gene matches: 19. The germline V gene has CDR1 SEHNR and CDR2 FQNEAQ (reference sequence). Here the CDR3 DNA reads TGTGCCAGCAGCTTTGGGTTGAGGGGGCGAGTATCTTTTCCCTACGAGCAGTACTTC. Translating it yields CASSFGLRGRVSFPYEQYF.

V usage is TRBV7-2 and J usage is TRBJ1-5; D is unresolved. V lost 1 base and J 6 bases, leaving 4 bases between the germline ends. This CDR3 has 12 amino acids. Germline CDR1 and CDR2: SGHTA and FQGNSA. The CDR3 DNA reads as TGTGCCAGCAGCTTAGGGCCTCAGCCCCAGCATTTT. This codes for CASSLGPQPQHF.

This clonotype was detected only a few times. The chain is built from TRBV28 and TRBJ2-7, with D unresolved. Trimming took off 4 bases at V and 6 bases at J, with 13 bases between the two ends. In germline, CDR1 is MDHEN, CDR2 SYDVKM. The CDR3 is made up of 13 amino acids. CDR3 sequence (DNA): TGTGCCAGCAGTTATCAGTTCCCTGGCGAGCAGTACTTC. Translating it yields CASSYQFPGEQYF.

The V and J genes are TRBV12-3 or TRBV12-4 and TRBJ2-3, with 7 bases that match TRBD1. The CDR3 has 12 residues. V lost 6 bases and J lost 7; bases outside the gene matches: 4. The CDR3 bases are TGTGCCAGCAGCAACAGGGGACATACGCAGTATTTT. It translates to CASSNRGHTQYF.

In its sample, this clonotype was seen a few times. The chain employs TRBV5-1 and TRBJ1-1; 9 bases are a match to TRBD1. The J segment lost 0 bases and the V segment lost 7 bases, leaving 1 base of the junction unmatched. The CDR3 length is 13 residues. The germline V gene has CDR1 SGHRS and CDR2 YFSETQ. CDR3 residues: CASRDRVNTEAFF. The CDR3 DNA is TGCGCCAGCCGGGACAGGGTGAACACTGAAGCTTTCTTT.

This clonotype showed up just a few times. The chain links TRBV7-2 to TRBJ2-7; D unresolved. The germline gives CDR1 SGHTA, CDR2 FQGNSA. Trimming took 6 bases from V and 6 from J, leaving 12 bases between them. The CDR3 is 12 amino acids. The CDR3 spells CASSYSIREQYF. The CDR3 coding sequence is TGTGCCAGCAGTTACAGTATCCGCGAGCAGTACTTC.

This clonotype was recorded a few times. The chain recombines TRBV4-2 with TRBJ2-3; 7 nucleotides match TRBD2. Losses at the gene ends were 1 base for V and 4 bases for J; bases not matched to a gene: 11. The CDR3 is 17 amino acids. Germline lookup yields CDR1 LGHNA and CDR2 YNFKEQ. The CDR3 spells CASSQGTSLGVADTQYF. CDR3 DNA sequence: TGTGCCAGCAGCCAAGGGACTAGTCTGGGCGTCGCAGATACGCAGTATTTT.

This clonotype has more than one count but fewer than ten. This chain links TRBV30 with TRBJ2-5; 13 bases agree with TRBD2. This CDR3 is built from 16 residues. Germline assignment: CDR1 GTSNPN and CDR2 SVGIG (reference sequence). The J segment lost 5 bases and the V segment lost 4 bases, leaving 10 bases of the junction unmatched. This CDR3 reads CAWNTGLAGAGETQYF. Here the CDR3 DNA reads TGTGCCTGGAACACCGGACTAGCGGGAGCTGGGGAGACCCAGTACTTC.

This clonotype occurred a few times. DNA of the CDR3: TGTGCCAGCAGCCTGGGACACCTCTCTGGAAACACCATATATTTT. It translates to CASSLGHLSGNTIYF. This chain links TRBV13 with TRBJ1-3; the D gene is possibly TRBD1 (6 bases). The germline CDR1 and CDR2 sequences are PRHDT and FYEKMQ (reference sequence). Trimming removed 5 bases at V and 0 bases at J, with 11 bases between. CDR3 length: 15 residues.

This clonotype was seen ten or more times. V is TRBV5-1 and J is TRBJ2-3, with D uncertain. CDR1 is SGHRS, CDR2 YFSETQ, per germline. V gave up 0 bases and J gave up 0 bases, with 5 bases separating them. The length of the CDR3 is 14 residues. The CDR3 DNA is TGCGCCAGCAGCTTGGAATCAAGCACAGATACGCAGTATTTT. Translating gives CASSLESSTDTQYF.